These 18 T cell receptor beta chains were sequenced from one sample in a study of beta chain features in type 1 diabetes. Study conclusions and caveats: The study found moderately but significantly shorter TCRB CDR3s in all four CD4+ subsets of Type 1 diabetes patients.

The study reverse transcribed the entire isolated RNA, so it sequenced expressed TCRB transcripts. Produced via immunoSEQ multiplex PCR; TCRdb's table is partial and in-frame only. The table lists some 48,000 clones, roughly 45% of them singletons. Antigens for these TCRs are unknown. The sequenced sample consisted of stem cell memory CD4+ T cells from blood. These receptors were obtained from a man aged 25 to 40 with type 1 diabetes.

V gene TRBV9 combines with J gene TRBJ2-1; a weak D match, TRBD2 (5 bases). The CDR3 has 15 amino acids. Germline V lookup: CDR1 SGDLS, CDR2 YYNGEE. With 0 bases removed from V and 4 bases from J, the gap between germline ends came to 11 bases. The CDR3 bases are TGTGCCAGCAGCGTAGTTCCTAGCTGGTACAATGAGCAGTTCTTC. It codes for CASSVVPSWYNEQFF. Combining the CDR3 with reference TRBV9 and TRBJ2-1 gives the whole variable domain DSGVTQTPKHLITATGQRVTLRCSPRSGDLSVYWYQQSLDQGLQFLIQYYNGEERAKGNILERFSAQQFPDLHSELNLSSLELGDSALYFCASSVVPSWYNEQFFGPGTRLTVL.

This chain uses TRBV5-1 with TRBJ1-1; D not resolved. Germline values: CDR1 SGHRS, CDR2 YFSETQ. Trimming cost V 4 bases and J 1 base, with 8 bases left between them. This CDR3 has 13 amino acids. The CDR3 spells CASSPTWNTEAFF. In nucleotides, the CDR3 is TGCGCCAGCAGCCCAACATGGAACACTGAAGCTTTCTTT.

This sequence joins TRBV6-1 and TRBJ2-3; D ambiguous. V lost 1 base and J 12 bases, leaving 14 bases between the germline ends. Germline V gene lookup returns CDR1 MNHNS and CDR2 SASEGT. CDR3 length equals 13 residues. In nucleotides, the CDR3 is TGTGCCAGCAGTGAAGGTGACTTCCTTTTTCAGTATTTT. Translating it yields CASSEGDFLFQYF.

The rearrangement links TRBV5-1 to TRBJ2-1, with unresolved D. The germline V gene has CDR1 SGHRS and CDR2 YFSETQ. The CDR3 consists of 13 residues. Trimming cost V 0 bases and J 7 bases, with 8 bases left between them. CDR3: CASSLEAGNEQFF. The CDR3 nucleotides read TGCGCCAGCAGCTTGGAGGCCGGGAATGAGCAGTTCTTC.

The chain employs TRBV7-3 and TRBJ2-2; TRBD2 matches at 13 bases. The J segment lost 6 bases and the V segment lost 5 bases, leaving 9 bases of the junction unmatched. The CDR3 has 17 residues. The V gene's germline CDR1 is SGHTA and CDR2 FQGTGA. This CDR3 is CASSPSSLAGGAGELFF. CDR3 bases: TGTGCCAGCAGCCCCTCCTCACTAGCGGGAGGGGCCGGGGAGCTGTTTTTT.

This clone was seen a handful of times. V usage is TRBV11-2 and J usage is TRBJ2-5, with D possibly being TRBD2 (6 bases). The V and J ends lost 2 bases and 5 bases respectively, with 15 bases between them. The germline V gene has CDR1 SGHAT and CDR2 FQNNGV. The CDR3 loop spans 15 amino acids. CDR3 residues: CASSLQAGTVETQYF. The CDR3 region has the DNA TGTGCCAGCAGCTTACAGGCGGGGACCGTCGAGACCCAGTACTTC.

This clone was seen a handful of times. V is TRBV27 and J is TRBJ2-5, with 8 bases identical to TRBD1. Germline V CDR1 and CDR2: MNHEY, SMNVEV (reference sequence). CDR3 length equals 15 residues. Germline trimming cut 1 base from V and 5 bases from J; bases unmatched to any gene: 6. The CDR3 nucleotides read TGTGCCAGCAGTTTATGGACAGGGTTTGGGGAGACCCAGTACTTC. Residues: CASSLWTGFGETQYF.

This CDR3 is CASRPGTGELFF. In nucleotides, the CDR3 is TGTGCCAGCAGACCAGGGACCGGGGAGCTGTTTTTT. The chain combines TRBV27 with TRBJ2-2; possible D gene TRBD1, 5 bases. Trimming took 6 bases from V and 5 from J, leaving 7 bases between them. Germline CDR1 MNHEY, CDR2 SMNVEV (reference sequence). This CDR3 region has 12 residues.

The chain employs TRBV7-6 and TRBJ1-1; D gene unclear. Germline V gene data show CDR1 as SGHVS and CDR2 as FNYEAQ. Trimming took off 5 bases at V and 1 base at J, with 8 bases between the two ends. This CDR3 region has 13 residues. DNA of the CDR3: TGTGCCAGCAGCGTTAACAGGAACACTGAAGCTTTCTTT. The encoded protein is CASSVNRNTEAFF.

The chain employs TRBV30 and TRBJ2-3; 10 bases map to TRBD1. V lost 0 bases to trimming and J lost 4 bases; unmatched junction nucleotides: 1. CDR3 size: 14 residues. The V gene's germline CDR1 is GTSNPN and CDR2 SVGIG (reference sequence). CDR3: CAWSVGTGADTQYF. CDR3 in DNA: TGTGCCTGGAGTGTAGGGACAGGGGCAGATACGCAGTATTTT.

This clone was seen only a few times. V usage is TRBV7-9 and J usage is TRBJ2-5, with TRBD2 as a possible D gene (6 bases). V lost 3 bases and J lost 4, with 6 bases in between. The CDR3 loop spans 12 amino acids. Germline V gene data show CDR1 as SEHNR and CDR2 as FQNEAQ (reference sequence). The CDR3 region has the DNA TGTGCCAGCAGCTTGCGGGGAGAGACCCAGTACTTC. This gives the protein CASSLRGETQYF.

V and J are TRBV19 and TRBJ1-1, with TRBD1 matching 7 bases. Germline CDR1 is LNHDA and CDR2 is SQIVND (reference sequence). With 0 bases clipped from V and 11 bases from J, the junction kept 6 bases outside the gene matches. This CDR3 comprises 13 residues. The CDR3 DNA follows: TGTGCCAGTAGTATAGAACAGGGGAGGTCGGCTTTCTTT. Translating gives CASSIEQGRSAFF.

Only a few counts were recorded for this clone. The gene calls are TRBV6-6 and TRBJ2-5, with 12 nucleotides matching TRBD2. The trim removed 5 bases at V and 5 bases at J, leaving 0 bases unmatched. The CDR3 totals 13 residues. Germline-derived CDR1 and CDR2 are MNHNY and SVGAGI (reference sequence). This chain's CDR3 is CASSGTSGETQYF. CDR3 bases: TGTGCCAGCAGTGGGACTAGCGGGGAGACCCAGTACTTC.

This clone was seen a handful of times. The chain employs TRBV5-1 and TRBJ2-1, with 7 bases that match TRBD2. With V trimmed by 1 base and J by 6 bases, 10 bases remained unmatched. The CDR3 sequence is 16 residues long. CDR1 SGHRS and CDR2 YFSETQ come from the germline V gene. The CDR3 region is CASSLLGGRVPNEQFF. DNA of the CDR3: TGCGCCAGCAGCTTGTTGGGCGGGAGAGTCCCCAATGAGCAGTTCTTC. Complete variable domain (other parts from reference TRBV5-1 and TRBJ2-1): KAGVTQTPRYLIKTRGQQVTLSCSPISGHRSVSWYQQTPGQGLQFLFEYFSETQRNKGNFPGRFSGRQFSNSRSEMNVSTLELGDSALYLCASSLLGGRVPNEQFFGPGTRLTVL.

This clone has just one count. As DNA, the CDR3 is TGTGCCAGTAGTATCCGTGGACAGGGATTCGGTGAAGCTTTCTTT. It is translated as CASSIRGQGFGEAFF. The J gene is TRBJ1-1, the V gene TRBV19, with 8 bases identical to TRBD1. Germline V gene sequence: CDR1 LNHDA, CDR2 SQIVND (reference sequence). The CDR3 contains 15 residues. The ends lost 3 bases at V and 7 bases at J; junction bases unmatched: 10.

DNA of the CDR3: TGTGCCATCAGCAAGGGACTAGCGGGAGCCTACGAGCAGTACTTC. Its translation: CAISKGLAGAYEQYF. This sequence joins TRBV10-3 and TRBJ2-7, with 14 bases lining up with TRBD2. CDR1 is ENHRY and CDR2 is SYGVKD in the germline V gene. The CDR3 covers 15 residues. Trimming removed 6 bases from V and 2 bases from J; junction bases left unmatched: 3.

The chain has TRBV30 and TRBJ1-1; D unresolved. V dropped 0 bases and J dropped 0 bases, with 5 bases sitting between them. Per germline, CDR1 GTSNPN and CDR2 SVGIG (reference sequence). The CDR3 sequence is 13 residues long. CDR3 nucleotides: TGTGCCTGGAGTGTAAGCCTGAACACTGAAGCTTTCTTT. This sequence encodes CAWSVSLNTEAFF.

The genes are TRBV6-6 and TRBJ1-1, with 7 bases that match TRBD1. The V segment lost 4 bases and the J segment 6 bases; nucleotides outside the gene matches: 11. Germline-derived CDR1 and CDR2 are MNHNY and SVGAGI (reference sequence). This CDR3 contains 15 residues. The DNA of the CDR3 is TGTGCCAGCAGTTCACCCTCAACAGGGGTACCTGAAGCTTTCTTT. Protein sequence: CASSSPSTGVPEAFF.